This passage covers 23 T cell receptor beta chains from one sample sequenced in a study of OX40 agonist ivuxolimab in advanced cancers. The assay was immunoSEQ multiplex PCR, and TCRdb's table has in-frame clones only and misses some. The profile covers tens of thousands of clones, with around 80% appearing a single time and roughly 5.8% taken by the ten largest. The material sequenced was CD4+ or CD8+ T cells sorted from blood, taken in a trial of the OX40 agonist ivuxolimab. The receptors come from an adult with an advanced solid tumor such as melanoma, head and neck, liver or kidney cancer.

This clone was counted a few times. Written as DNA, the CDR3 is TGTGCCAGCAGCTTAGGCGGGCGGCCCCAGCATTTT. Protein sequence: CASSLGGRPQHF. The J gene is TRBJ1-5, the V gene TRBV7-9; D unresolved. The CDR3 spans 12 residues. Trimming shortened V by 1 base and J by 9 bases, and 7 bases separated the two germline ends. Germline V lookup: CDR1 SEHNR, CDR2 FQNEAQ (reference sequence).

This clone was observed a single time. The rearrangement joins TRBV28 to TRBJ2-5; 10 positions match TRBD1. This CDR3 region has 14 residues. With V trimmed by 6 bases and J by 4 bases, 5 bases remained unmatched. Germline V gene data show CDR1 as MDHEN and CDR2 as SYDVKM. The CDR3 region has the DNA TGTGCCAGCAGCGCGACAGGGGGCGTAGAGACCCAGTACTTC. Translation: CASSATGGVETQYF.

V is TRBV6-5 and J is TRBJ1-5; D is unclear. The length of the CDR3 is 14 residues. Germline V gene sequence: CDR1 MNHEY, CDR2 SVGAGI. V was clipped by 2 bases and J by 3 bases, with 8 bases between them. The CDR3 nucleotides read TGTGCCAGCAGTTACGTGGCAGTCAATCAGCCCCAGCATTTT. Translating it yields CASSYVAVNQPQHF.

V gene TRBV28 combines with J gene TRBJ2-7; 13 nucleotides match TRBD2. CDR3 length: 15 residues. V was clipped by 6 bases and J by 3 bases; unmatched bases: 5. Per germline, CDR1 MDHEN and CDR2 SYDVKM. The CDR3 DNA follows: TGTGCCAGCAGCCGCGGGACTAGCGGGAACTACGAGCAGTACTTC. It encodes CASSRGTSGNYEQYF.

This sequence joins TRBV18 and TRBJ2-1; D is ambiguous. Germline V gene sequence: CDR1 KGHSH, CDR2 LQKENI. Deletions cut 6 bases from V and 5 bases from J, with 8 bases between. This CDR3 comprises 12 residues. The CDR3 coding sequence is TGTGCCAGCTCCGTGGTTGACAATGAGCAGTTCTTC. It specifies CASSVVDNEQFF.

J is TRBJ2-5 and V is TRBV2; 8 bases are shared with TRBD2. After removal of 2 bases from V and 7 bases from J, the junction contained 9 bases not matched to a gene. CDR3 size: 15 residues. Per germline, CDR1 SNHLY and CDR2 FYNNEI. Written as DNA, the CDR3 is TGTGCCAGCAGTGAACCCGGGGGGGCGCCAGGGACCCAGTACTTC. Residues: CASSEPGGAPGTQYF.

The rearrangement links TRBV28 to TRBJ1-5; D is uncertain. V was pared by 7 bases and J by 2 bases, with 12 bases between. This CDR3 comprises 14 residues. Germline V gene sequence: CDR1 MDHEN, CDR2 SYDVKM. CDR3 sequence (DNA): TGTGCCAGCACACCGACAAACGGCAATCAGCCCCAGCATTTT. Amino acid sequence: CASTPTNGNQPQHF. Complete variable domain (other parts from reference TRBV28 and TRBJ1-5): DVKVTQSSRYLVKRTGEKVFLECVQDMDHENMFWYRQDPGLGLRLIYFSYDVKMKEKGDIPEGYSVSREKKERFSLILESASTNQTSMYLCASTPTNGNQPQHFGDGTRLSIL.

The chain combines TRBV19 with TRBJ2-2, with D possibly TRBD2 on 5 matching bases. Per the germline V gene, CDR1 is LNHDA and CDR2 is SQIVND (reference sequence). The CDR3 contains 16 residues. V shed 8 bases and J shed 4 bases, with 20 bases lying between them. In DNA, the CDR3 is TGTGCCAGTCAATTGGGCATGACTATTAGCACCGGGGAGCTGTTTTTT. It codes for CASQLGMTISTGELFF.

This sequence joins TRBV10-3 and TRBJ2-1; TRBD2 agrees at 8 bases. CDR3 size: 12 residues. V lost 10 bases to trimming and J lost 4 bases; unmatched junction nucleotides: 3. Germline V lookup: CDR1 ENHRY, CDR2 SYGVKD. CDR3 sequence reads: CATGGGYNEQFF. CDR3 nucleotides: TGTGCCACGGGCGGGGGGTACAATGAGCAGTTCTTC.

Only a few counts were recorded for this clone. The chain recombines TRBV5-8 with TRBJ2-3, with TRBD1 identical over 9 bases. The CDR3 spans 16 residues. The germline V gene has CDR1 SGHTS and CDR2 YDEGEE. Trimming removed 2 bases from V and 3 bases from J; junction bases left unmatched: 7. CDR3 sequence reads: CASSFRKGQGTDTQYF. The CDR3 nucleotides are TGTGCCAGCAGCTTCCGGAAGGGACAGGGAACAGATACGCAGTATTTT.

The chain has TRBV4-1 and TRBJ2-1; D is ambiguous. Trimming left V 4 bases short and J 8 bases short, with 12 bases between. This CDR3 has 13 residues. The germline CDR1 and CDR2 sequences are MGHRA and YSYEKL. CDR3 residues: CASSRFSRDEQFF. The CDR3 coding sequence is TGCGCCAGCAGCCGCTTCTCCCGGGATGAGCAGTTCTTC.

CDR3 protein: CASSLSDPDRNYEQYV. In DNA, the CDR3 is TGTGCCAGCAGTTTATCCGATCCCGACAGAAACTACGAGCAGTACGTC. The rearrangement links TRBV27 to TRBJ2-7, with D possibly TRBD1 on 5 matching bases. Per the germline V gene, CDR1 is MNHEY and CDR2 is SMNVEV (reference sequence). Deletions cut 0 bases from V and 3 bases from J, with 15 bases between. This CDR3 is 16 amino acids long.

V is TRBV28 and J is TRBJ2-3, with 7 bases lining up with TRBD1. This CDR3 region has 16 residues. V lost 5 bases and J lost 2; bases outside the gene matches: 10. Germline V gives CDR1 MDHEN, CDR2 SYDVKM. As DNA, the CDR3 is TGTGCCAGCAGTACCATTCCGGGACAGATCACAGATACGCAGTATTTT. It codes for CASSTIPGQITDTQYF.

The V and J genes are TRBV4-1 and TRBJ2-4; D is possibly TRBD1 (5 bases). CDR1 is MGHRA, CDR2 YSYEKL, per germline. V gave up 6 bases and J gave up 8 bases, with 8 bases separating them. This CDR3 has 11 amino acids. CDR3 loop: CASRGVDIQYF. Written as DNA, the CDR3 is TGCGCCAGCAGAGGGGTGGACATTCAGTACTTC.

This clone was counted a single time. The CDR3 loop reads CAWSGDRVGYSNQPQHF. As DNA, the CDR3 is TGTGCCTGGAGTGGAGACAGGGTAGGGTATAGCAATCAGCCCCAGCATTTT. The V call is TRBV30, the J call TRBJ1-5; TRBD1 aligns across 7 bases. J gave up 0 bases and V 1 base, and 9 bases lay outside the gene matches. Germline CDR1 GTSNPN, CDR2 SVGIG (reference sequence). The CDR3 has 17 residues. Combining the CDR3 with reference TRBV30 and TRBJ1-5 gives the whole variable domain SQTIHQWPATLVQPVGSPLSLECTVEGTSNPNLYWYRQAAGRGLQLLFYSVGIGQISSEVPQNLSASRPQDRQFILSSKKLLLSDSGFYLCAWSGDRVGYSNQPQHFGDGTRLSIL.

This chain joins TRBV7-2 and TRBJ2-7; D is undetermined. Germline CDR1 is SGHTA and CDR2 is FQGNSA. This CDR3 spans 13 amino acids. The V end lost 4 bases, the J end lost 3 bases, and 10 bases lay between the germline ends. The CDR3 region has the DNA TGTGCCAGCAGCTCCCGAGTTATCTACGAGCAGTACTTC. Amino acid sequence: CASSSRVIYEQYF.

The gene calls are TRBV5-4 and TRBJ2-1; 13 positions agree with TRBD2. Trimming cost V 2 bases and J 10 bases; bases outside gene matches: 3. The CDR3 contains 14 residues. Germline V gives CDR1 SGHNT, CDR2 YYREEE (reference sequence). CDR3 nucleotides: TGTGCCAGCAGCTTCGGACTAGCGGGGGACGAGCAGTTCTTC. Encoded protein: CASSFGLAGDEQFF.

The chain couples TRBV27 to TRBJ1-1; 9 bases map to TRBD1. V was pared by 7 bases and J by 3 bases, with 6 bases of the junction left unmatched. The CDR3 is 14 residues long. Germline assignment: CDR1 MNHEY and CDR2 SMNVEV (reference sequence). DNA for the CDR3: TGTGCCAGCACTCCACAGGGGGCGCACACTGAAGCTTTCTTT. It yields the protein CASTPQGAHTEAFF.

The chain recombines TRBV2 with TRBJ1-4, with D possibly TRBD1 on 6 matching bases. V was pared by 6 bases and J by 8 bases, with 16 bases between. Germline CDR1 reads SNHLY; CDR2 reads FYNNEI. The CDR3 sequence is 14 residues long. The CDR3: CASRATGGPEKLFF. The CDR3 region has the DNA TGTGCCAGCAGGGCTACGGGGGGGCCAGAAAAACTGTTTTTT.

The V gene is TRBV5-4, the J gene TRBJ1-2, with TRBD1 as a possible D gene (5 bases). Trimming stripped 3 bases from V and 5 bases from J, with 17 bases between. Germline values: CDR1 SGHNT, CDR2 YYREEE (reference sequence). The CDR3 has 15 amino acids. The DNA of the CDR3 is TGTGCCAGCAGCTCCATTCAGGGAGGGGAATATGGCTACACCTTC. This sequence encodes CASSSIQGGEYGYTF. Using reference TRBV5-4 and TRBJ1-2 for the parts outside the CDR3, the full variable domain is ETGVTQSPTHLIKTRGQQVTLRCSSQSGHNTVSWYQQALGQGPQFIFQYYREEENGRGNFPPRFSGLQFPNYSSELNVNALELDDSALYLCASSSIQGGEYGYTFGSGTRLTVV.

V usage is TRBV5-4 and J usage is TRBJ1-6, with D unclear. The V end was cut by 4 bases, the J end by 0 bases, with 8 bases between. Germline V gene data show CDR1 as SGHNT and CDR2 as YYREEE (reference sequence). CDR3 size: 15 residues. The CDR3 spells CASSPGGSYNSPLHF. The DNA for the CDR3 is TGTGCCAGCAGCCCGGGTGGCTCCTATAATTCACCCCTCCACTTT.

The chain uses TRBV27 and TRBJ1-5; possible D gene TRBD1, 6 bases. Trimming removed 1 base from V and 4 bases from J, with 11 bases in between. Germline V gene lookup returns CDR1 MNHEY and CDR2 SMNVEV (reference sequence). The CDR3 runs 15 residues. CDR3 coding DNA: TGTGCCAGCAGTTTATTGGCACAGGGAAATCAGCCCCAGCATTTT. Its translation: CASSLLAQGNQPQHF.

This clone has just a few counts. The CDR3 bases are TGTGCCAGCAGCTACCGGGGGGCAGGCACAGATACGCAGTATTTT. As protein: CASSYRGAGTDTQYF. The V call is TRBV5-4, the J call TRBJ2-3, with D tentatively TRBD2 (7 bases). V was pared by 3 bases and J by 1 base, with 12 bases between. The CDR3 loop spans 15 amino acids. Per the germline V gene, CDR1 is SGHNT and CDR2 is YYREEE (reference sequence).